These 31 T cell receptor beta chains came from one sample sequenced in a study of blood T cell repertoires in COVID-19 (dated by TCRdb to 2018 to 2021). The library relied on the immunoSEQ multiplex PCR assay. This is the immuneACCESS table as TCRdb keeps it, with only in-frame sequences that have V and J called. A part of the clones is gone; compared with another copy, unresolved V genes explain less than half, and the rest is unexplained. This sample has roughly 500,000 clones in its table, and around 89% of those were observed once. Jointly, the top ten make up about 2% of the sample. Sequencing was carried out using PBMCs or T cells enriched from blood (not recorded which). The receptor set was obtained from a woman in her forties who had recovered from COVID-19.

The CDR3 sequence: CAISGQREDPSTDTQYF. The CDR3 DNA sequence: TGTGCCATCAGTGGGCAGCGGGAGGATCCTAGCACAGATACGCAGTATTTT. The V call is TRBV10-3, the J call TRBJ2-3, with 9 bases identical to TRBD2. The V gene's germline CDR1 is ENHRY and CDR2 SYGVKD. J was trimmed by 0 bases and V by 4 bases; bases with no gene match: 8. CDR3 length: 17 amino acids.

The chain combines TRBV30 with TRBJ1-2, with 9 bases that match TRBD1. This CDR3 region has 12 residues. Germline trimming cut 6 bases from V and 7 bases from J; bases unmatched to any gene: 6. The germline V gene encodes CDR1 GTSNPN and CDR2 SVGIG (reference sequence). CDR3 nucleotides: TGTGCCTGCAAAGGGACAGGGAGTGGCTACACCTTC. It is translated as CACKGTGSGYTF.

The chain joins TRBV7-2 to TRBJ1-2; 10 positions match TRBD1. Germline V gives CDR1 SGHTA, CDR2 FQGNSA. CDR3 size: 15 residues. V lost 3 bases, J lost 4 bases, and 5 bases stayed unmatched. The chain's CDR3 is CASSFPGTGVYGYTF. The CDR3 nucleotides read TGTGCCAGCAGCTTTCCCGGGACAGGGGTCTATGGCTACACCTTC.

To note about this clone: This specimen includes other DNA sequences encoding the same CDR3. V gene TRBV6-2 or TRBV6-3 combines with J gene TRBJ2-3; D remains unclear. Trimming stripped 2 bases from V and 5 bases from J, with 5 bases between. Germline CDR1 and CDR2: MNHEY and SVGEGT. The length of the CDR3 is 12 residues. CDR3 bases: TGTGCCAGCAGTTACCGGAGAGATACGCAGTATTTT. It translates to CASSYRRDTQYF.

CDR3 residues: CASSPTSLSYEQYF. The CDR3 nucleotides are TGTGCCAGCAGCCCAACTAGCCTATCCTACGAGCAGTACTTC. V gene TRBV9 combines with J gene TRBJ2-7, with TRBD2 as a possible D gene (6 bases). The CDR3 totals 14 residues. Germline values: CDR1 SGDLS, CDR2 YYNGEE. V was pared by 4 bases and J by 1 base, with 12 bases between.

This chain connects TRBV7-6 to TRBJ1-4, with 8 bases identical to TRBD1. Germline CDR1 SGHVS, CDR2 FNYEAQ. This CDR3 spans 15 amino acids. J gave up 8 bases and V 5 bases, and 10 bases lay outside the gene matches. The CDR3 sequence: CASSPDVQGAEKLFF. As DNA, the CDR3 is TGTGCCAGCAGCCCCGATGTGCAGGGGGCAGAAAAACTGTTTTTT.

The CDR3 DNA reads TGCGCCAGCAGCGAGGTGAACTCCTACGAGCAGTACTTC. Protein: CASSEVNSYEQYF. This chain uses TRBV5-1 with TRBJ2-7, with D uncertain. V gave up 4 bases and J gave up 0 bases, with 8 bases separating them. This CDR3 contains 13 residues. CDR1 and CDR2 from the germline V gene are SGHRS and YFSETQ.

V usage is TRBV7-8 and J usage is TRBJ1-4; 9 nucleotides line up with TRBD1. The CDR3 runs 16 residues. The V gene end was trimmed by 5 bases and the J gene end by 7 bases; junction bases not matched to a gene: 11. Germline V lookup: CDR1 SGHVS, CDR2 FQNEAQ. CDR3 coding DNA: TGTGCCAGCAGCCTACTACCGGGACAGGGCGTTGAAAAACTGTTTTTT. Translation: CASSLLPGQGVEKLFF. Variable domain in full (rest from reference TRBV7-8 and TRBJ1-4): GAGVSQSPRYKVAKRGQDVALRCDPISGHVSLFWYQQALGQGPEFLTYFQNEAQLDKSGLPSDRFFAERPEGSVSTLKIQRTQQEDSAVYLCASSLLPGQGVEKLFFGSGTQLSVL.

The chain joins TRBV4-1 to TRBJ1-4; a possible D gene is TRBD1 (6 bases). From germline, CDR1 is MGHRA and CDR2 YSYEKL. Trimming pared 5 bases from V and 8 bases from J, leaving 15 bases between. The CDR3 runs to 14 residues. The CDR3 sequence: CASSEGRGGEKLFF. Here the CDR3 DNA reads TGCGCCAGCAGCGAGGGCCGGGGGGGCGAAAAACTGTTTTTT.

This sequence joins TRBV4-1 and TRBJ1-5; no clear D. CDR1 and CDR2 from the germline V gene are MGHRA and YSYEKL. V shed 1 base and J shed 0 bases, with 10 bases lying between them. CDR3 length: 16 residues. Written as DNA, the CDR3 is TGCGCCAGCAGCCAAGCCCCCAGGATTAGCAATCAGCCCCAGCATTTT. The encoded protein is CASSQAPRISNQPQHF.

This rearrangement joins TRBV2 to TRBJ2-7, with 8 bases fitting TRBD2. J lost 3 bases, V lost 6 bases, and 4 bases had no gene match. Germline-derived CDR1 and CDR2 are SNHLY and FYNNEI. This CDR3 contains 13 residues. CDR3 amino acids: CASRTSVNYEQYF. The CDR3 DNA reads TGTGCCAGCAGGACTAGCGTAAACTACGAGCAGTACTTC.

This chain links TRBV3-1 (or the pseudogene TRBV3-2) with TRBJ2-3, with 8 positions matching TRBD1. The CDR3 is 14 residues long. Germline CDR1 is LGHDT and CDR2 is YNNKEL (reference sequence). V lost 3 bases and J lost 8; bases outside the gene matches: 7. This CDR3 is CASSQGQDLRTQYF. CDR3 coding DNA: TGTGCCAGCAGCCAGGGACAGGATTTACGTACGCAGTATTTT.

The V call is TRBV3-1 (or the pseudogene TRBV3-2), the J call TRBJ2-7; D possibly corresponds to TRBD1 (5 bases). V shed 1 base and J shed 1 base, with 8 bases lying between them. Germline V gives CDR1 LGHDT, CDR2 YNNKEL (reference sequence). The CDR3 covers 14 residues. This CDR3 reads CASSQVRQSYEQYF. The CDR3 DNA reads as TGTGCCAGCAGCCAAGTCCGACAGTCCTACGAGCAGTACTTC.

The chain employs TRBV5-1 and TRBJ2-3; D is unclear. The CDR3 has 14 amino acids. Trimming pared 4 bases from V and 4 bases from J, leaving 13 bases between. Per the germline V gene, CDR1 is SGHRS and CDR2 is YFSETQ. CDR3 region: CASSPHAESDTQYF. CDR3 nucleotides: TGCGCCAGCAGCCCGCACGCGGAATCAGATACGCAGTATTTT.

This chain links TRBV5-5 with TRBJ2-1; maybe TRBD2 (6 bases). The germline V and J ends were trimmed by 4 bases and 8 bases, with 22 bases remaining between them. This CDR3 is 16 amino acids long. Germline V gives CDR1 SGHKS, CDR2 YYEKEE (reference sequence). The CDR3 DNA follows: TGTGCCAGCAGCGGATCCGGGACTCTCGATCTCGATGAGCAGTTCTTC. Translation: CASSGSGTLDLDEQFF.

The chain recombines TRBV18 with TRBJ2-3; unclear D gene. V gave up 6 bases and J gave up 5 bases, with 12 bases separating them. Per the germline V gene, CDR1 is KGHSH and CDR2 is LQKENI. The CDR3 covers 13 residues. The CDR3 DNA reads as TGTGCCAGCTCCCCGTCAGAGGTAGATACGCAGTATTTT. Translation: CASSPSEVDTQYF.

J is TRBJ1-5 and V is TRBV30; a possible D gene is TRBD1 (6 bases). Germline CDR1 and CDR2: GTSNPN and SVGIG (reference sequence). This CDR3 is 15 amino acids long. V was cut by 0 bases and J by 5 bases, with 14 bases left in between. The CDR3 nucleotides read TGTGCCTGGAGTGTGGGGGGGCGCGGGTATCAGCCCCAGCATTTT. Encoded protein: CAWSVGGRGYQPQHF. The variable domain in full, with the rest retrieved from reference TRBV30 and TRBJ1-5, is SQTIHQWPATLVQPVGSPLSLECTVEGTSNPNLYWYRQAAGRGLQLLFYSVGIGQISSEVPQNLSASRPQDRQFILSSKKLLLSDSGFYLCAWSVGGRGYQPQHFGDGTRLSIL.

The rearrangement links TRBV12-5 to TRBJ2-1; 8 nucleotides line up with TRBD2. Germline CDR1 reads LGHNT; CDR2 reads FRNRAP. The V and J ends lost 5 bases and 2 bases, in that order; junction bases with no gene match: 11. This CDR3 spans 17 amino acids. CDR3 sequence: CASGGSTSGGTYNEQFF. In DNA form, the CDR3 reads TGTGCTAGTGGTGGTTCTACTAGCGGAGGGACCTACAATGAGCAGTTCTTC.

The sample holds one count of this clone. The genes are TRBV9 and TRBJ2-5, with D perhaps matching TRBD2 (6 bases). This CDR3 region has 13 residues. The V gene's germline CDR1 is SGDLS and CDR2 YYNGEE. Trimming cost V 1 base and J 7 bases, with 11 bases left between them. For the CDR3, the DNA is TGTGCCAGCAGCGTATGGGAGGAGGGGACCCAGTACTTC. Protein sequence: CASSVWEEGTQYF.

This clone has only a few counts. The V call is TRBV9, the J call TRBJ1-2; D call uncertain. This CDR3 comprises 14 residues. Trimming took 4 bases from V and 6 from J, leaving 16 bases between them. The germline V gene has CDR1 SGDLS and CDR2 YYNGEE. The CDR3 is CASSSGGVPNGYTF. DNA of the CDR3: TGTGCCAGCAGCTCAGGCGGGGTTCCTAATGGCTACACCTTC.

This chain uses TRBV7-2 with TRBJ2-3, with 12 bases that match TRBD2. Germline CDR1 SGHTA, CDR2 FQGNSA. CDR3 length equals 17 residues. J was trimmed by 4 bases and V by 0 bases; bases with no gene match: 5. CDR3 amino acids: CASSLARLAGGPDTQYF. In DNA form, the CDR3 reads TGTGCCAGCAGCTTAGCGCGGCTAGCGGGAGGGCCAGATACGCAGTATTTT. The whole variable domain, remainder taken from reference TRBV7-2 and TRBJ2-3, is GAGVSQSPSNKVTEKGKDVELRCDPISGHTALYWYRQSLGQGLEFLIYFQGNSAPDKSGLPSDRFSAERTGGSVSTLTIQRTQQEDSAVYLCASSLARLAGGPDTQYFGPGTRLTVL.

The J gene is TRBJ1-5, the V gene TRBV2; 10 bases agree with TRBD1. CDR3 length: 15 amino acids. Losses at the gene ends were 2 bases for V and 6 bases for J; bases not matched to a gene: 4. Germline CDR1 reads SNHLY; CDR2 reads FYNNEI. Written as DNA, the CDR3 is TGTGCCAGCAGTGAACCGGGACAGGGGAGTCAGCCCCAGCATTTT. Translation: CASSEPGQGSQPQHF.

The chain couples TRBV20-1 to TRBJ2-7; TRBD1 matches at 7 bases. CDR1 and CDR2 from the germline V gene are DFQATT and SNEGSKA (reference sequence). CDR3 length equals 13 residues. V trimming: 3 bases; J trimming: 3 bases; junction bases outside the gene matches: 5. CDR3 DNA sequence: TGCAGTGCTAGTAAGACAGGGAACTACGAGCAGTACTTC. Its translation: CSASKTGNYEQYF.

The rearrangement uses TRBV19 and TRBJ1-5; tentatively, D is TRBD1 (5 bases). Trimming cost V 3 bases and J 0 bases, with 12 bases left between them. Looked up from germline, CDR1 is LNHDA and CDR2 is SQIVND (reference sequence). The CDR3 is made up of 16 amino acids. The chain's CDR3 is CASSMRQGNSNQPQHF. The CDR3, as DNA: TGTGCCAGTAGTATGCGGCAGGGAAATAGCAATCAGCCCCAGCATTTT.

This clone was seen a single time. This chain uses TRBV24-1 with TRBJ2-3; a possible D gene is TRBD1 (5 bases). Looked up from germline, CDR1 is KGHDR and CDR2 is SFDVKD. The CDR3 totals 16 residues. With 2 bases removed from V and 2 bases from J, the gap between germline ends came to 13 bases. In DNA, the CDR3 is TGTGCCACCAGTGATTCTATGACAGCCCTCACAGATACGCAGTATTTT. It encodes CATSDSMTALTDTQYF.

The rearrangement links TRBV4-2 to TRBJ2-1; the D gene is possibly TRBD2 (5 bases). This CDR3 is built from 12 residues. Germline CDR1 reads LGHNA; CDR2 reads YNFKEQ. Trimming cost V 3 bases and J 9 bases, with 9 bases left between them. The CDR3 DNA sequence: TGTGCCAGCAGCCAGAGGGTGGGTGAGCAGTTCTTC. Translating gives CASSQRVGEQFF.

The V call is TRBV11-2, the J call TRBJ1-5; D not resolved. This CDR3 has 17 residues. CDR1 and CDR2 from the germline V gene are SGHAT and FQNNGV. Trimming pared 0 bases from V and 4 bases from J, leaving 16 bases between. The CDR3 protein is CASSLDLGSPPNQPQHF. The DNA of the CDR3 is TGTGCCAGCAGCTTAGATCTCGGGTCACCTCCTAATCAGCCCCAGCATTTT.

The chain recombines TRBV14 with TRBJ2-3; the D is unclear. V was shortened by 4 bases and J by 0 bases, with 8 bases between the two germline ends. The CDR3 spans 14 residues. The germline gives CDR1 SGHDN, CDR2 FVKESK. The DNA of the CDR3 is TGTGCCAGCAGCCCGCGGATTAGCACAGATACGCAGTATTTT. This translates into CASSPRISTDTQYF.

This clone was observed a single time. V gene TRBV4-3 combines with J gene TRBJ1-1, with D hard to call. Germline V gene lookup returns CDR1 LGHNA and CDR2 YSLEER. There are 15 residues in the CDR3. V lost 1 base to trimming and J lost 3 bases, with 12 bases between them. The CDR3 is CASSQGYGRDTEAFF. CDR3 nucleotides: TGCGCCAGCAGCCAAGGCTACGGTCGGGACACTGAAGCTTTCTTT.

V and J are TRBV14 and TRBJ1-2; D not resolved. V lost 4 bases and J 8 bases, leaving 14 bases between the germline ends. Germline-derived CDR1 and CDR2 are SGHDN and FVKESK. The CDR3 has 13 amino acids. CDR3 in amino acids: CASSPTPGVGYTF. The CDR3 DNA follows: TGTGCCAGCAGCCCCACCCCGGGAGTGGGCTACACCTTC.

The rearrangement uses TRBV10-1 and TRBJ2-3, with 7 bases lining up with TRBD2. V gave up 2 bases and J gave up 4 bases; unmatched junction bases: 9. CDR3 length: 16 residues. In germline, CDR1 is WNHNN, CDR2 SYGVQD (reference sequence). The CDR3 region is CASSERAGAVADTQYF. The CDR3 DNA reads as TGCGCCAGCAGTGAGCGGGCGGGAGCGGTCGCAGATACGCAGTATTTT.